These 30 T cell receptor beta chains were sequenced from one sample in a study of CD8 T cells in Susac syndrome. Reverse transcription of roughly 0.5 to 1 ug RNA was performed with random hexamers. TCRdb re-called the immunoSEQ multiplex PCR reads with MiXCR, one entry per CDR3 protein. The sample includes roughly 120,000 distinct CDR3 sequences, more than 85% of them seen just once. Sequencing input: CD4+ T cells from PBMCs. All receptors come from a human donor with multiple sclerosis.

The V call is TRBV5-4, the J call TRBJ2-5, with 15 bases lining up with TRBD2. This CDR3 contains 15 residues. Germline V gene lookup returns CDR1 SGHNT and CDR2 YYREEE (reference sequence). With V trimmed by 4 bases and J by 7 bases, 5 bases remained unmatched. The CDR3 reads CASSSGTSGGSTQYF. The CDR3 DNA is TGTGCCAGCAGCAGTGGGACTAGCGGGGGGTCGACCCAGTACTTC.

The V and J genes are TRBV29-1 and TRBJ2-1, with D perhaps matching TRBD1 or TRBD2 (6 bases each). The CDR3 sequence is 18 residues long. Between the trimmed V and J ends, which lost 0 bases and 0 bases, there was a span of 18 bases. Germline assignment: CDR1 SQVTM and CDR2 ANQGSEA. CDR3 nucleotide sequence: TGCAGCGTTGAAGATGGGCTAGCCAAGGGGGGCTCCTACAATGAGCAGTTCTTC. This translates into CSVEDGLAKGGSYNEQFF.

J is TRBJ1-1 and V is TRBV19; no clear D gene. CDR3 length equals 14 residues. Germline assignment: CDR1 LNHDA and CDR2 SQIVND (reference sequence). Trimming removed 10 bases from V and 3 bases from J, with 18 bases in between. CDR3 sequence reads: CATTSPKGYTEAFF. CDR3 DNA sequence: TGTGCCACGACCAGCCCCAAGGGTTACACTGAAGCTTTCTTT.

This clonotype has only one observation. The CDR3 spells CASSLQVGRDNEQFF. The CDR3 DNA follows: TGTGCCAGCAGCTTACAAGTAGGGAGGGACAATGAGCAGTTCTTC. J is TRBJ2-1 and V is TRBV11-1; 7 bases align to TRBD2. The CDR3 loop spans 15 amino acids. V was pared by 2 bases and J by 5 bases, with 6 bases of the junction left unmatched. The germline gives CDR1 SGHAT, CDR2 FQDESV (reference sequence).

This chain uses TRBV10-3 with TRBJ2-7; 10 bases match TRBD1. J lost 3 bases, V lost 2 bases, and 4 bases had no gene match. Germline CDR1 is ENHRY and CDR2 is SYGVKD. CDR3 length: 15 amino acids. The CDR3 protein is CAISEPRTGGYEQYF. In nucleotides, the CDR3 is TGTGCCATCAGTGAGCCCCGGACAGGGGGCTACGAGCAGTACTTC.

The rearrangement links TRBV29-1 to TRBJ2-3; D gene uncertain. Trimming cost V 2 bases and J 0 bases, with 6 bases left between them. CDR1 and CDR2 (germline): SQVTM, ANQGSEA. This CDR3 region has 13 residues. For the CDR3, the DNA is TGCAGCGTTGAACCCCAAAGCACAGATACGCAGTATTTT. Its protein is CSVEPQSTDTQYF.

The rearrangement uses TRBV10-3 and TRBJ2-7; either TRBD1 or TRBD2 may supply D (5 bases each). Trimming took off 3 bases at V and 5 bases at J, with 11 bases between the two ends. The CDR3 extends over 13 amino acids. Germline CDR1 reads ENHRY; CDR2 reads SYGVKD. DNA of the CDR3: TGTGCCATCAGTGATGCCAGGGACGACGAGCAGTACTTC. Its translation is CAISDARDDEQYF.

V gene TRBV12-3 or TRBV12-4 combines with J gene TRBJ1-1, with D possibly being TRBD1 (5 bases). The V gene lost 3 bases and the J gene lost 5 bases, with 19 bases spanning the gap. The CDR3 totals 16 residues. The CDR3 here is CASSFMAGLQVTEAFF. The CDR3 DNA reads as TGTGCCAGCAGTTTCATGGCAGGATTACAGGTGACTGAAGCTTTCTTT.

The chain couples TRBV19 to TRBJ1-5, with 11 bases aligning to TRBD1. Germline V gene lookup returns CDR1 LNHDA and CDR2 SQIVND (reference sequence). V lost 6 bases and J lost 6; bases outside the gene matches: 7. The CDR3 totals 15 residues. The CDR3 sequence: CASSPGQGAFQPQHF. CDR3 nucleotides: TGTGCCAGTAGCCCTGGACAGGGGGCATTTCAGCCCCAGCATTTT.

V and J are TRBV7-9 and TRBJ2-1; TRBD1 matches 7 bases. The CDR3 runs 16 residues. In germline, CDR1 is SEHNR, CDR2 FQNEAQ (reference sequence). Germline trimming cut 3 bases from V and 0 bases from J; bases unmatched to any gene: 5. In DNA form, the CDR3 reads TGTGCCAGCAGCTTCTACAGGGGAAGCTCCTACAATGAGCAGTTCTTC. It is translated as CASSFYRGSSYNEQFF. Drawing the rest from reference TRBV7-9 and TRBJ2-1, the complete variable domain is DTGVSQNPRHKITKRGQNVTFRCDPISEHNRLYWYRQTLGQGPEFLTYFQNEAQLEKSRLLSDRFSAERPKGSFSTLEIQRTEQGDSAMYLCASSFYRGSSYNEQFFGPGTRLTVL.

The chain recombines TRBV6-6 with TRBJ2-4, with 7 bases identical to TRBD1. V was clipped by 5 bases and J by 7 bases; unmatched bases: 8. The CDR3 consists of 14 residues. Germline V gives CDR1 MNHNY, CDR2 SVGAGI (reference sequence). CDR3 bases: TGTGCCAGCAGTGACAGGGATTTGGGCAACATTCAGTACTTC. Protein product: CASSDRDLGNIQYF.

The chain recombines TRBV2 with TRBJ1-1, with 8 bases matching TRBD1. Germline V gives CDR1 SNHLY, CDR2 FYNNEI. The CDR3 extends over 14 amino acids. V lost 8 bases, J lost 1 base, and 6 bases stayed unmatched. The CDR3 DNA follows: TGTGCCAGCGCCACCGGGACAGGGAACACTGAAGCTTTCTTT. Protein product: CASATGTGNTEAFF.

The chain recombines TRBV4-2 with TRBJ1-2; D gene uncertain. The CDR3 is 15 amino acids. Looked up from germline, CDR1 is LGHNA and CDR2 is YNFKEQ. V lost 2 bases to trimming and J lost 1 base, with 11 bases between them. Here the CDR3 DNA reads TGTGCCAGCAGCCAACCCGTCGGGGTTAACTATGGCTACACCTTC. Its translation: CASSQPVGVNYGYTF.

The chain carries TRBV9 and TRBJ1-6, with TRBD1 matching 7 bases. Germline CDR1 and CDR2: SGDLS and YYNGEE. The junction had 2 bases not matched to a gene; V was cut back by 0 bases and J by 5 bases. The length of the CDR3 is 15 residues. CDR3 sequence reads: CASSVGTGNNSPLHF. DNA of the CDR3: TGTGCCAGCAGCGTAGGGACAGGAAATAATTCACCCCTCCACTTT.

The gene calls are TRBV29-1 and TRBJ1-4; 9 bases agree with TRBD1. Germline V gives CDR1 SQVTM, CDR2 ANQGSEA. CDR3 length equals 15 residues. Losses at the gene ends were 4 bases for V and 0 bases for J; bases not matched to a gene: 3. The CDR3, as DNA: TGCAGCGTTGGACAGGGGGGTGCAACTAATGAAAAACTGTTTTTT. Translating gives CSVGQGGATNEKLFF.

This chain joins TRBV5-1 and TRBJ2-1, with unresolved D. This CDR3 contains 14 residues. V was trimmed by 0 bases and J by 5 bases, leaving 9 bases between them. Germline assignment: CDR1 SGHRS and CDR2 YFSETQ. CDR3 nucleotide sequence: TGCGCCAGCAGCTTGGGTTCTCAGGACAATGAGCAGTTCTTC. Translating gives CASSLGSQDNEQFF.

The chain recombines TRBV6-2 or TRBV6-3 with TRBJ2-6; no clear D gene. V lost 6 bases and J 0 bases, leaving 9 bases between the germline ends. Germline V lookup: CDR1 MNHEY, CDR2 SVGEGT. The CDR3 is 15 amino acids. For the CDR3, the DNA is TGTGCCAGCAGACCTCCAAGCTCTGGGGCCAACGTCCTGACTTTC. Its protein product is CASRPPSSGANVLTF.

Only a few counts were recorded for this clonotype. V usage is TRBV15 and J usage is TRBJ2-7; D gene uncertain. Germline V CDR1 and CDR2: LNHNV, YYDKDF (reference sequence). The length of the CDR3 is 12 residues. Trimming took off 6 bases at V and 3 bases at J, with 9 bases between the two ends. The CDR3 here is CATRDGLYEQYF. The CDR3 DNA follows: TGTGCCACCAGGGACGGGCTCTACGAGCAGTACTTC. Supplemented by reference TRBV15 and TRBJ2-7, the full variable domain reads DAMVIQNPRYQVTQFGKPVTLSCSQTLNHNVMYWYQQKSSQAPKLLFHYYDKDFNNEADTPDNFQSRRPNTSFCFLDIRSPGLGDTAMYLCATRDGLYEQYFGPGTRLTVT.

The chain combines TRBV30 with TRBJ2-5; 12 bases line up with TRBD1. Trimming cost V 5 bases and J 5 bases; bases outside gene matches: 6. CDR1 and CDR2 from the germline V gene are GTSNPN and SVGIG (reference sequence). This CDR3 is 14 amino acids long. CDR3 region: CAWGTGGAGETQYF. CDR3 nucleotide sequence: TGTGCCTGGGGGACAGGGGGCGCAGGGGAGACCCAGTACTTC. Full variable domain (rest looked up from reference TRBV30 and TRBJ2-5): SQTIHQWPATLVQPVGSPLSLECTVEGTSNPNLYWYRQAAGRGLQLLFYSVGIGQISSEVPQNLSASRPQDRQFILSSKKLLLSDSGFYLCAWGTGGAGETQYFGPGTRLLVL.

This clonotype was counted between two and nine times. This chain links TRBV9 with TRBJ2-7; TRBD2 matches 10 bases. In germline, CDR1 is SGDLS, CDR2 YYNGEE. Trimming took 0 bases from V and 2 from J; bases not matched to a gene: 2. The CDR3 is made up of 15 amino acids. CDR3 sequence reads: CASSVGLAGAYEQYF. The CDR3 nucleotides are TGTGCCAGCAGCGTAGGTCTAGCGGGGGCCTACGAGCAGTACTTC.

The chain uses TRBV6-6 and TRBJ1-5; D uncertain. The V gene's germline CDR1 is MNHNY and CDR2 SVGAGI (reference sequence). V lost 0 bases and J lost 3, with 3 bases in between. The CDR3 spans 13 residues. The CDR3 here is CASSYSINQPQHF. For the CDR3, the DNA is TGTGCCAGCAGTTACTCGATCAATCAGCCCCAGCATTTT.

This clonotype showed up just once. The chain uses TRBV29-1 and TRBJ1-6, with D tentatively TRBD1 (5 bases). There are 13 residues in the CDR3. Germline-derived CDR1 and CDR2 are SQVTM and ANQGSEA. Between the trimmed V and J ends, which lost 7 bases and 7 bases, there was a span of 14 bases. CDR3 region: CSARDGRNSPLHF. The CDR3 region has the DNA TGCAGCGCACGGGACGGGCGAAATTCACCCCTCCACTTT.

The V gene is TRBV5-1, the J gene TRBJ1-6; 7 bases map to TRBD1. The V gene end was trimmed by 4 bases and the J gene end by 9 bases; junction bases not matched to a gene: 7. CDR3 length equals 14 residues. The germline V gene encodes CDR1 SGHRS and CDR2 YFSETQ. The CDR3 sequence is CASSPDRDSSPLHF. In nucleotides, the CDR3 is TGCGCCAGCAGCCCAGACAGGGATAGTTCACCCCTCCACTTT.

The CDR3 is CASSETSGTEAFF. Written as DNA, the CDR3 is TGTGCCAGCAGTGAAACTTCCGGGACTGAAGCTTTCTTT. J is TRBJ1-1 and V is TRBV25-1; D unresolved. Germline V CDR1 and CDR2: MGHDK, SYGVNS. Trimming removed 2 bases from V and 5 bases from J, with 9 bases in between. The CDR3 runs to 13 residues.

V gene TRBV5-1 combines with J gene TRBJ2-7, with D maybe TRBD2 (5 bases). The CDR3 spans 15 residues. Per germline, CDR1 SGHRS and CDR2 YFSETQ. V was cut by 2 bases and J by 4 bases, with 16 bases left in between. CDR3 coding DNA: TGCGCCAGCAGCTTTTCCACTAACCGGGAATACGAGCAGTACTTC. It specifies CASSFSTNREYEQYF.

This clonotype has only one observation. The V and J genes are TRBV5-6 and TRBJ2-3; 8 nucleotides line up with TRBD1. The CDR3 runs to 14 residues. CDR1 is SGHDT and CDR2 is YYEEEE in the germline V gene. V lost 4 bases, J lost 5 bases, and 6 bases stayed unmatched. CDR3 in amino acids: CASSLRGLGDTQYF. The CDR3 nucleotides are TGTGCCAGCAGCCTCAGGGGGCTGGGAGATACGCAGTATTTT.

The rearrangement uses TRBV30 and TRBJ1-2, with D possibly matching TRBD1 (5 bases). The germline CDR1 and CDR2 sequences are GTSNPN and SVGIG (reference sequence). This CDR3 has 14 amino acids. V lost 2 bases and J 2 bases, leaving 12 bases between the germline ends. The CDR3: CAWSLGTANYGYTF. The CDR3 DNA sequence: TGTGCCTGGAGTCTCGGGACGGCCAACTATGGCTACACCTTC. Full variable domain (outside the CDR3, taken from reference TRBV30 and TRBJ1-2): SQTIHQWPATLVQPVGSPLSLECTVEGTSNPNLYWYRQAAGRGLQLLFYSVGIGQISSEVPQNLSASRPQDRQFILSSKKLLLSDSGFYLCAWSLGTANYGYTFGSGTRLTVV.

The chain combines TRBV3-1 with TRBJ2-2, with D perhaps matching TRBD1 (5 bases). Germline loops: CDR1 LGHDT, CDR2 YNNKEL (reference sequence). V was pared by 2 bases and J by 0 bases, with 10 bases between. This CDR3 region has 16 residues. CDR3 DNA: TGTGCCAGCAGCCAATACACAGGATCGAACACCGGGGAGCTGTTTTTT. Protein product: CASSQYTGSNTGELFF.

The V gene is TRBV15, the J gene TRBJ1-5, with 9 bases that match TRBD1. Germline CDR1 LNHNV, CDR2 YYDKDF (reference sequence). Trimming at V came to 0 bases and at J to 3 bases, leaving 3 bases not matched to a gene. This CDR3 comprises 16 residues. The CDR3 loop is CATSREGTGINQPQHF. Written as DNA, the CDR3 is TGTGCCACCAGCAGAGAAGGGACAGGGATCAATCAGCCCCAGCATTTT.

This clonotype was observed a single time. The chain joins TRBV7-2 to TRBJ1-6; D not certain. The V gene's germline CDR1 is SGHTA and CDR2 FQGNSA. This CDR3 region has 13 residues. Deletions cut 7 bases from V and 7 bases from J, with 11 bases between. CDR3 sequence: CASKPSINSPLHF. The DNA of the CDR3 is TGTGCCAGCAAACCAAGTATCAATTCACCCCTCCACTTT.